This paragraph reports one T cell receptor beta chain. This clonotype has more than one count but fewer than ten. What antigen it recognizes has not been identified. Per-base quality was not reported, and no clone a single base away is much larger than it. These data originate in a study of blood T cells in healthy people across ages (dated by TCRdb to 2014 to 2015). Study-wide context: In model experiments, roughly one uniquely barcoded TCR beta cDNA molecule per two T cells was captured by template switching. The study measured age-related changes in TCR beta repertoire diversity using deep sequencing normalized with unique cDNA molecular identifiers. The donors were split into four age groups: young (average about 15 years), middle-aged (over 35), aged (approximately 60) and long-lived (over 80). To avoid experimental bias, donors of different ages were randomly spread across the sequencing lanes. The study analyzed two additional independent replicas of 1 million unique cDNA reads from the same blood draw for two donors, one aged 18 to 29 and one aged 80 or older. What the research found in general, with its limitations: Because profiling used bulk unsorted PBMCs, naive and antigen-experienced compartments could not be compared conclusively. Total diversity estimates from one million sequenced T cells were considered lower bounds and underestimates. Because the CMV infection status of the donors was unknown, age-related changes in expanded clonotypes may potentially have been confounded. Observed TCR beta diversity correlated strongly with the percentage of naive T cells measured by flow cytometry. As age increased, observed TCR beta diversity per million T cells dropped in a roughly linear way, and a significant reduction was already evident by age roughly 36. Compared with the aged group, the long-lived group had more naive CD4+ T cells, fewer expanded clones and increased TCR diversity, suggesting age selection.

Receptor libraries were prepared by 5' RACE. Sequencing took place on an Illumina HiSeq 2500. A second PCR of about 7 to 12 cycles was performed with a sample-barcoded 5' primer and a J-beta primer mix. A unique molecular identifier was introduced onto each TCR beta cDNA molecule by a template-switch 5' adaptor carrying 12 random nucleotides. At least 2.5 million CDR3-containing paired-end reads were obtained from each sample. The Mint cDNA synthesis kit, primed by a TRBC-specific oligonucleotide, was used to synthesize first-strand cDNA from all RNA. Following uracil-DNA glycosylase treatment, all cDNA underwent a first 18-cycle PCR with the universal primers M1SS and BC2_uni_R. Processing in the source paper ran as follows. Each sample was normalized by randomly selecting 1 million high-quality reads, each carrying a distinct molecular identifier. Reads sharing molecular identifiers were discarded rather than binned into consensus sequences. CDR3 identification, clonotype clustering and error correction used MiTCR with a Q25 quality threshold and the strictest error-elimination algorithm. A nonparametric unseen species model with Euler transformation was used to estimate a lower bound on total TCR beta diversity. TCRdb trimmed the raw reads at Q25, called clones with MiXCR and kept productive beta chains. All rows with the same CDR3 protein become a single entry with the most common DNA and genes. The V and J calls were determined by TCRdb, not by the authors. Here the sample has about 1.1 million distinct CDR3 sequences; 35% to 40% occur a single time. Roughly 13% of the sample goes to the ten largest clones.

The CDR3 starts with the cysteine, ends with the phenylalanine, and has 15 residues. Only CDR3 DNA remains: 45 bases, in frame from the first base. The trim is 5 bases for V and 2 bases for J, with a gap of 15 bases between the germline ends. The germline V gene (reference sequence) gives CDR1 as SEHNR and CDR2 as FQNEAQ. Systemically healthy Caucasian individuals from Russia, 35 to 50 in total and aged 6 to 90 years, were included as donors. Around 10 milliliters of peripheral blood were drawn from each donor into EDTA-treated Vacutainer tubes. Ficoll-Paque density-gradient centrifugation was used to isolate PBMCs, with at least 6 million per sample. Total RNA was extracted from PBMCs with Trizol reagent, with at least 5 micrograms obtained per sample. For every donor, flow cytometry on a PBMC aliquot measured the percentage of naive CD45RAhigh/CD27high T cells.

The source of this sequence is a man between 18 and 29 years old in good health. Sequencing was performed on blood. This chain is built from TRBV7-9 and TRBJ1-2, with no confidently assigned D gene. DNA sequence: TGTGCCAGCAGCGTAAACAAGGGTCCCAACTATGGCTACACCTTC. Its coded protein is CASSVNKGPNYGYTF.